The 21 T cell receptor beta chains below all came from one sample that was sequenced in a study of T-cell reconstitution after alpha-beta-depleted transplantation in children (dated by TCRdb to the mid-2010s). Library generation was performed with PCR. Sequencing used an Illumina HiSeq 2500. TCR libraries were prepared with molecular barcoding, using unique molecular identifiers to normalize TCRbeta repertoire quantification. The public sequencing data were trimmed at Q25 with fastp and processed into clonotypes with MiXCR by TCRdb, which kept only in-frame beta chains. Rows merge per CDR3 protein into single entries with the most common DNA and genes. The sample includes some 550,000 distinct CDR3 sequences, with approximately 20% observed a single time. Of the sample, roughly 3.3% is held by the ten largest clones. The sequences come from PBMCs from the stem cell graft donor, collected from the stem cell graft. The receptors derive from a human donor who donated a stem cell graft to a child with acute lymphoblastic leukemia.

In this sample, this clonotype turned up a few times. Written as DNA, the CDR3 is TGCAGTGCTGGGACCGGGACAGGGGTCGATCAGCCCCAGCATTTT. Translated: CSAGTGTGVDQPQHF. The chain uses TRBV20-1 and TRBJ1-5; TRBD1 matches at 10 bases. In germline, CDR1 is DFQATT, CDR2 SNEGSKA (reference sequence). V gave up 5 bases and J gave up 5 bases; unmatched junction bases: 9. The CDR3 contains 15 residues.

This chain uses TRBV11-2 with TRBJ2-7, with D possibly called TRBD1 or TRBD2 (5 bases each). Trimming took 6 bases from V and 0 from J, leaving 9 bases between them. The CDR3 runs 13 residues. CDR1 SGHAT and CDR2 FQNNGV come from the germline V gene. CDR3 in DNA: TGTGCCAGCAGGGCGAGGGGCTCCTACGAGCAGTACTTC. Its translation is CASRARGSYEQYF.

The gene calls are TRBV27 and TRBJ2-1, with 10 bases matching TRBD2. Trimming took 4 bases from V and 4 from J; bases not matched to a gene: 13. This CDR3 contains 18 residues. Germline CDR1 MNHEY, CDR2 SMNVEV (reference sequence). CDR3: CASSSSGRAHSIYNEQFF. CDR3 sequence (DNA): TGTGCCAGCAGTTCAAGCGGGAGGGCCCATTCGATTTACAATGAGCAGTTCTTC.

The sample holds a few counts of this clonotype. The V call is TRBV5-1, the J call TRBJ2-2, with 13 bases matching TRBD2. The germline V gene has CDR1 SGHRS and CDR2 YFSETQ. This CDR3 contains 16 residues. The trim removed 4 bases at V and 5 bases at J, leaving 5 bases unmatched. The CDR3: CASSLTSGRLTGELFF. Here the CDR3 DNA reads TGCGCCAGCAGCCTGACTAGCGGGAGGTTGACCGGGGAGCTGTTTTTT.

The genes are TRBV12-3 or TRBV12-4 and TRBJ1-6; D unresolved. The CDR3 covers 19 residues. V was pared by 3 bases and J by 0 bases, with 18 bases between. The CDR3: CASSFAATDSSSYNSPLHF. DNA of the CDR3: TGTGCCAGCAGTTTTGCGGCTACGGACTCGAGCTCCTATAATTCACCCCTCCACTTT.

Here the CDR3 reads CSARDHSSGSYEQYF. The CDR3, as DNA: TGCAGTGCTAGAGATCATTCTAGCGGGAGCTACGAGCAGTACTTC. The V and J genes are TRBV20-1 and TRBJ2-7, with 10 bases matching TRBD2. V lost 0 bases, J lost 3 bases, and 5 bases stayed unmatched. Germline CDR1 and CDR2: DFQATT and SNEGSKA (reference sequence). CDR3 length: 15 residues.

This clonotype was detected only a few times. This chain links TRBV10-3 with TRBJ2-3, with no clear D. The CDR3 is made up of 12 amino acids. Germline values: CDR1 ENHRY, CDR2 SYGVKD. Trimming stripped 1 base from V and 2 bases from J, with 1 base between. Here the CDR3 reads CAISEYTDTQYF. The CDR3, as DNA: TGTGCCATCAGTGAGTACACAGATACGCAGTATTTT.

CDR3 sequence: CASSPYGGPEAFF. CDR3 bases: TGTGCCAGCTCACCATATGGAGGCCCTGAAGCTTTCTTT. The gene calls are TRBV18 and TRBJ1-1; D gene uncertain. Germline V gene lookup returns CDR1 KGHSH and CDR2 LQKENI. Trimming removed 2 bases from V and 6 bases from J, with 10 bases in between. The CDR3 contains 13 residues.

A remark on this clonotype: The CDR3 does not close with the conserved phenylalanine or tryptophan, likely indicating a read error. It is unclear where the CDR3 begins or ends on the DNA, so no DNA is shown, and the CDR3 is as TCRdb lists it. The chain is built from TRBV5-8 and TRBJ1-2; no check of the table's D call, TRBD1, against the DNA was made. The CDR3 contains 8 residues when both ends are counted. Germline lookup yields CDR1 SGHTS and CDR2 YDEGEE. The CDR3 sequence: CASGAGEV.

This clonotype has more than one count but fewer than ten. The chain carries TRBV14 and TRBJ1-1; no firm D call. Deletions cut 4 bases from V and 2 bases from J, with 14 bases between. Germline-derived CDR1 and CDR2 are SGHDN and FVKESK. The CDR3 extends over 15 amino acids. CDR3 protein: CASSPPSWVNTEAFF. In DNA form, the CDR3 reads TGTGCCAGCAGCCCCCCCTCTTGGGTAAACACTGAAGCTTTCTTT. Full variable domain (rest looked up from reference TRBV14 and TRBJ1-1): EAGVTQFPSHSVIEKGQTVTLRCDPISGHDNLYWYRRVMGKEIKFLLHFVKESKQDESGMPNNRFLAERTGGTYSTLKVQPAELEDSGVYFCASSPPSWVNTEAFFGQGTRLTVV.

The DNA for the CDR3 is TGCAGTGCCCCAACGGGAGCCTCCTCCTACAATGAGCAGTTCTTC. Translating it yields CSAPTGASSYNEQFF. The V and J genes are TRBV20-1 and TRBJ2-1; D is perhaps TRBD2 (6 bases). This CDR3 contains 15 residues. The ends were cut back, 6 bases at V and 0 bases at J, with 15 bases in the middle. Germline V gene lookup returns CDR1 DFQATT and CDR2 SNEGSKA (reference sequence).

As DNA, the CDR3 is TGTGCCAGCAGTTTCGAACATGGGAGCTACGAGCAGTACTTC. Translated: CASSFEHGSYEQYF. The rearrangement joins TRBV12-3 or TRBV12-4 to TRBJ2-7; possibly TRBD2 for D (5 bases). Trimming took off 3 bases at V and 3 bases at J, with 12 bases between the two ends. The CDR3 is 14 residues long.

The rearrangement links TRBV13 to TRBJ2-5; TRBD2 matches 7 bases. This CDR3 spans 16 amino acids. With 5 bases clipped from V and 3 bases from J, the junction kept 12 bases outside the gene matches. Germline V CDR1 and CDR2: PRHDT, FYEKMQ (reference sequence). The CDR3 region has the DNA TGTGCCAGCAGCGGAGAGGCTAGCGGAATCGAAGAGACCCAGTACTTC. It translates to CASSGEASGIEETQYF. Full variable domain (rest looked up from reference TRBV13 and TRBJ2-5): AAGVIQSPRHLIKEKRETATLKCYPIPRHDTVYWYQQGPGQDPQFLISFYEKMQSDKGSIPDRFSAQQFSDYHSELNMSSLELGDSALYFCASSGEASGIEETQYFGPGTRLLVL.

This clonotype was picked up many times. CDR3 bases: TGCAGCGTTGGCGACAGATACAATGAGCAGTTCTTC. Residues: CSVGDRYNEQFF. The chain joins TRBV29-1 to TRBJ2-1; perhaps TRBD1 as D (5 bases). Germline CDR1 SQVTM, CDR2 ANQGSEA. This CDR3 contains 12 residues. V was trimmed by 4 bases and J by 4 bases, leaving 8 bases between them.

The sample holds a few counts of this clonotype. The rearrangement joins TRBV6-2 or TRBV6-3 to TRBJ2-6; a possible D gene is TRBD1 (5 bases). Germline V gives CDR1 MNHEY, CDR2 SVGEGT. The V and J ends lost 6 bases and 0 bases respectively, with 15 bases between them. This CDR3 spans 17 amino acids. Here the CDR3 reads CASRPGPGNSGANVLTF. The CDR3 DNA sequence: TGTGCCAGCAGGCCCGGACCAGGGAACTCTGGGGCCAACGTCCTGACTTTC.

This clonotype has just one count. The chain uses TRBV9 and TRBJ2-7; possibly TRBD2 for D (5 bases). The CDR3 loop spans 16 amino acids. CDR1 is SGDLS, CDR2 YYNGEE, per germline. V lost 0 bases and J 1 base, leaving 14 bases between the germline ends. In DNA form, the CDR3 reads TGTGCCAGCAGCGTAGCCGGGGTAGCGCGTTCCTACGAGCAGTACTTC. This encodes CASSVAGVARSYEQYF.

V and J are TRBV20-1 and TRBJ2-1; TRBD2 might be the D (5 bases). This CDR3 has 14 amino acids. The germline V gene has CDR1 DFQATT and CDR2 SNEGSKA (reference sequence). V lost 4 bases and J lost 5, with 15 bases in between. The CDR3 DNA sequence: TGCAGTGCTACCCGAGGGAGTCGGGACAATGAGCAGTTCTTC. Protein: CSATRGSRDNEQFF.

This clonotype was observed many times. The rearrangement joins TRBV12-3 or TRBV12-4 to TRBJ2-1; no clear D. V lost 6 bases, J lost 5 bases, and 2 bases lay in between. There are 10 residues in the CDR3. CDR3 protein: CASRNNEQFF. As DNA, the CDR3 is TGTGCCAGCAGGAACAATGAGCAGTTCTTC.

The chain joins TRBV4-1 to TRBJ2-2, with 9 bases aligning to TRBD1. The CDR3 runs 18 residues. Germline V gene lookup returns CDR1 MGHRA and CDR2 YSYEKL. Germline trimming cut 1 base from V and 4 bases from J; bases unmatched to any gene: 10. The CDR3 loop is CASSQGRPMDRGTGELFF. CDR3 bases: TGCGCCAGCAGCCAAGGAAGACCGATGGACAGGGGCACCGGGGAGCTGTTTTTT.

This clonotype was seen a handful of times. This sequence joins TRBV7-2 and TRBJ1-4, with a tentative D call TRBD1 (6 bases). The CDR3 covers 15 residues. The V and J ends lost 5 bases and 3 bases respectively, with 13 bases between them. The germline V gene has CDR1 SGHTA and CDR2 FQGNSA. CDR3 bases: TGTGCCAGCAGCCAGTACAGGGCGCCTAATGAAAAACTGTTTTTT. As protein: CASSQYRAPNEKLFF. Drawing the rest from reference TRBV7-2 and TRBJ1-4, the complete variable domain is GAGVSQSPSNKVTEKGKDVELRCDPISGHTALYWYRQSLGQGLEFLIYFQGNSAPDKSGLPSDRFSAERTGGSVSTLTIQRTQQEDSAVYLCASSQYRAPNEKLFFGSGTQLSVL.

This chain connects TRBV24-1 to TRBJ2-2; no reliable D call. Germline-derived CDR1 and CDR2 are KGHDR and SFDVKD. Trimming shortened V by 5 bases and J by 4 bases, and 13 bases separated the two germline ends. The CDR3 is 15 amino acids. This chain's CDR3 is CATSASYTATGELFF. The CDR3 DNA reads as TGTGCCACCAGTGCCTCTTATACCGCCACCGGGGAGCTGTTTTTT.